Below, 14 T cell receptor beta chains from the same sample are listed, as sequenced in a study of blood T cells in healthy people across ages. A second PCR of 7 to 11 cycles used a sample-barcoded 5' primer and a J-beta primer mix. TCRdb analysed the 5' RACE reads with MiXCR anew, one entry per CDR3 protein. The repertoire holds about 1.6 million distinct CDR3 sequences, with roughly 32% as singletons. Source material: blood. The receptors derive from a woman under 40 in good health.

The V call is TRBV7-2, the J call TRBJ2-3; 15 nucleotides match TRBD2. V gave up 3 bases and J gave up 10 bases; unmatched junction bases: 8. Germline-derived CDR1 and CDR2 are SGHTA and FQGNSA. CDR3 length: 16 residues. This CDR3 reads CASSFGTSGGISSQYF. CDR3 bases: TGTGCCAGCAGCTTTGGGACTAGCGGGGGGATTAGCTCGCAGTATTTT.

The chain couples TRBV6-2 or TRBV6-3 to TRBJ1-2; 7 bases are a match to TRBD1. CDR3 size: 14 residues. J was trimmed by 8 bases and V by 2 bases; bases with no gene match: 8. Germline values: CDR1 MNHEY, CDR2 SVGEGT. The CDR3 sequence: CASSYLRGTGGYTF. CDR3 coding DNA: TGTGCCAGCAGTTACCTCAGGGGGACTGGGGGCTACACCTTC.

Only a few counts were recorded for this clonotype. The chain recombines TRBV4-1 with TRBJ2-3; D call uncertain. Germline assignment: CDR1 MGHRA and CDR2 YSYEKL. The CDR3 runs to 14 residues. V dropped 6 bases and J dropped 2 bases, with 12 bases sitting between them. The CDR3 protein is CASRWGWNTDTQYF. CDR3 DNA: TGCGCCAGCAGGTGGGGTTGGAACACAGATACGCAGTATTTT.

This clonotype was seen only a few times. The chain carries TRBV20-1 and TRBJ2-7; D remains ambiguous. This CDR3 has 15 residues. Germline CDR1 reads DFQATT; CDR2 reads SNEGSKA (reference sequence). Trimming removed 1 base at V and 4 bases at J, with 17 bases between. The CDR3 is CSARGFKSVFYEQYF. The CDR3 nucleotides read TGCAGTGCTAGAGGGTTCAAATCCGTTTTTTACGAGCAGTACTTC.

The V gene is TRBV4-2, the J gene TRBJ1-1; D perhaps matches TRBD1 (5 bases). From germline, CDR1 is LGHNA and CDR2 YNFKEQ. The CDR3 extends over 15 amino acids. Trimming cost V 2 bases and J 9 bases, with 19 bases left between them. This CDR3 reads CASSQPGAPKRQAFF. The DNA for the CDR3 is TGTGCCAGCAGCCAACCCGGGGCCCCGAAACGTCAAGCTTTCTTT.

This clonotype has just a few counts. V and J are TRBV20-1 and TRBJ1-5, with 8 bases fitting TRBD1. Germline CDR1 and CDR2: DFQATT and SNEGSKA (reference sequence). The CDR3 is 15 residues long. V shed 5 bases and J 1 base; nucleotides not matched to a gene: 7. CDR3 sequence (DNA): TGCAGTGCTTCATCCTCAGGGGGCAGCAATCAGCCCCAGCATTTT. Translated, it gives CSASSSGGSNQPQHF.

A few counts support this clonotype. V and J are TRBV20-1 and TRBJ2-3; 8 bases are a match to TRBD2. Per the germline V gene, CDR1 is DFQATT and CDR2 is SNEGSKA (reference sequence). CDR3 length equals 16 residues. V shed 6 bases, J shed 3 bases, and the junction held 14 bases outside the gene matches. The CDR3 protein is CSAPPRGAGGTDTQYF. CDR3 nucleotides: TGCAGTGCCCCTCCGAGGGGGGCGGGAGGTACAGATACGCAGTATTTT.

As concerns this clonotype: The junction does not match germline at one end; this may be a read error. The rearrangement links TRBV12-3 or TRBV12-4 to TRBJ2-3; 7 nucleotides line up with TRBD2. This CDR3 has 14 residues. As DNA, the CDR3 is TGTGCCAGCAGTTTCCGGGGGGACGCAGATGCGCAGTATTTT. Translation gives CASSFRGDADAQYF.

This clonotype was seen more than once but under ten times. This chain links TRBV20-1 with TRBJ2-7; the match to TRBD2 covers 7 bases. The CDR3 runs to 14 residues. V was clipped by 3 bases and J by 3 bases; unmatched bases: 8. Germline lookup yields CDR1 DFQATT and CDR2 SNEGSKA (reference sequence). CDR3 sequence: CSASSSGKIYEQYF. DNA of the CDR3: TGCAGTGCTAGTTCCAGCGGGAAGATCTACGAGCAGTACTTC.

Only one count was recorded for this clonotype. In DNA, the CDR3 is TGTGCCAGCAGTTTACTAGCGGAGAGGAACGAGCAGTACTTC. This translates into CASSLLAERNEQYF. The chain has TRBV6-1 and TRBJ2-7, with 8 bases fitting TRBD2. This CDR3 region has 14 residues. Germline CDR1 MNHNS, CDR2 SASEGT. With 5 bases clipped from V and 5 bases from J, the junction kept 8 bases outside the gene matches.

The chain carries TRBV20-1 and TRBJ2-2; 8 bases fit TRBD1. Germline CDR1 and CDR2: DFQATT and SNEGSKA (reference sequence). With V trimmed by 3 bases and J by 6 bases, 9 bases remained unmatched. The CDR3 is 15 residues long. The CDR3 reads CSARSDRVKPGELFF. CDR3 coding DNA: TGCAGTGCTAGGTCGGACAGGGTGAAACCCGGGGAGCTGTTTTTT.

There are many counts of this clonotype. The chain has TRBV6-5 and TRBJ2-3, with D maybe TRBD1 (6 bases). CDR1 is MNHEY, CDR2 SVGAGI, per germline. CDR3 length: 14 amino acids. The V gene lost 6 bases and the J gene lost 2 bases, with 12 bases spanning the gap. The chain's CDR3 is CASRRNRDTDTQYF. In nucleotides, the CDR3 is TGTGCCAGCAGACGAAACAGGGACACAGATACGCAGTATTTT.

The chain is built from TRBV20-1 and TRBJ2-1; 8 bases line up with TRBD2. The CDR3 sequence is 13 residues long. The germline V gene encodes CDR1 DFQATT and CDR2 SNEGSKA (reference sequence). With V trimmed by 3 bases and J by 8 bases, 6 bases remained unmatched. CDR3: CSASRGGWDEQFF. Written as DNA, the CDR3 is TGCAGTGCTAGCCGGGGGGGTTGGGATGAGCAGTTCTTC.

Ten or more counts support this clonotype. The V and J genes are TRBV5-5 and TRBJ2-1; TRBD1 matches 7 bases. CDR3 length equals 15 residues. CDR1 and CDR2 from the germline V gene are SGHKS and YYEKEE (reference sequence). The V segment lost 3 bases and the J segment 7 bases; nucleotides outside the gene matches: 10. CDR3 in amino acids: CASSSQGNYENEQFF. The CDR3 DNA follows: TGTGCCAGCAGCTCACAGGGGAATTACGAAAATGAGCAGTTCTTC.